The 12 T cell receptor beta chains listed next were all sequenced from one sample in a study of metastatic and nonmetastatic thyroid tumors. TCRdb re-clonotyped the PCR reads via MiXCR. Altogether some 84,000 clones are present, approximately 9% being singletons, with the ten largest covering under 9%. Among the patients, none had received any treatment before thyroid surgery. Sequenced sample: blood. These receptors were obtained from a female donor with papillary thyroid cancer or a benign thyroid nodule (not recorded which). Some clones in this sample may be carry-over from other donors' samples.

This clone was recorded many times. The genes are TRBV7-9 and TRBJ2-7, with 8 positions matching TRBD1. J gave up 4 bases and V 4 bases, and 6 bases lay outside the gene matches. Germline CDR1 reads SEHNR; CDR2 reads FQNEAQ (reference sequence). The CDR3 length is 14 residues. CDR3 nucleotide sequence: TGTGCCAGCAGCTCCCAAGGACAGGGTTACGAGCAGTACTTC. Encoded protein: CASSSQGQGYEQYF.

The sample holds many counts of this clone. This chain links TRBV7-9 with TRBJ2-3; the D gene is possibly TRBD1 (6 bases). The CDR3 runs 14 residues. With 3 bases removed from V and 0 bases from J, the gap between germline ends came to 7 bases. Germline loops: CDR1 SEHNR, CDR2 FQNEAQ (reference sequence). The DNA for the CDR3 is TGTGCCAGCAGCTTCGACAGGAGCACAGATACGCAGTATTTT. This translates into CASSFDRSTDTQYF.

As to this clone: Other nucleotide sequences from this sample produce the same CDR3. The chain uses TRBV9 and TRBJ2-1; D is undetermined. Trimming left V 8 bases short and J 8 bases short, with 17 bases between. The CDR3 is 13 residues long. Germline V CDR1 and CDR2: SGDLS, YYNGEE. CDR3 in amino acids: CASSDDPGHEQFF. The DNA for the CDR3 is TGTGCCAGTAGTGACGACCCGGGCCATGAGCAGTTCTTC.

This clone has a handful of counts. For the CDR3, the DNA is TGTGCCAGCTCACTCGCCGGGACAGGGGAGTTCTTC. Translated, it gives CASSLAGTGEFF. This chain uses TRBV18 with TRBJ2-1; 10 bases align to TRBD1. The CDR3 length is 12 residues. CDR1 KGHSH and CDR2 LQKENI come from the germline V gene. V lost 4 bases, J lost 14 bases, and 5 bases stayed unmatched. The full variable domain, with the rest looked up from reference TRBV18 and TRBJ2-1, is NAGVMQNPRHLVRRRGQEARLRCSPMKGHSHVYWYRQLPEEGLKFMVYLQKENIIDESGMPKERFSAEFPKEGPSILRIQQVVRGDSAAYFCASSLAGTGEFFGPGTRLTVL.

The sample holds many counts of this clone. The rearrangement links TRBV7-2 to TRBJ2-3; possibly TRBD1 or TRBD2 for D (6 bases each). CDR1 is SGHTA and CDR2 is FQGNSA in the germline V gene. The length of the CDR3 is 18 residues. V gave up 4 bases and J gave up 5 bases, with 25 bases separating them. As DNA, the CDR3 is TGTGCCAGCAGCTCCTACGGTGGAGGGGGGCTTCGGAAAGATACGCAGTATTTT. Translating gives CASSSYGGGGLRKDTQYF.

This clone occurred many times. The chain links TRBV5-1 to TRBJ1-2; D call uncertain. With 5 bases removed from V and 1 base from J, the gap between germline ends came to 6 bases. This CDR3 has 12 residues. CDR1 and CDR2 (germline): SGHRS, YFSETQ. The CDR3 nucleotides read TGCGCCAGCAGTAAACTTAACTATGGCTACACCTTC. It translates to CASSKLNYGYTF. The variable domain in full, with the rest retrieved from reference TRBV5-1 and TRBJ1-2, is KAGVTQTPRYLIKTRGQQVTLSCSPISGHRSVSWYQQTPGQGLQFLFEYFSETQRNKGNFPGRFSGRQFSNSRSEMNVSTLELGDSALYLCASSKLNYGYTFGSGTRLTVV.

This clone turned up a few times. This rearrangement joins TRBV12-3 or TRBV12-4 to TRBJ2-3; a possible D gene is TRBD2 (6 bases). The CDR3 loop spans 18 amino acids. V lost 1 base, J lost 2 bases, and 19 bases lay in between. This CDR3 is CASSLGDSGLGFTDTQYF. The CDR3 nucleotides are TGTGCCAGCAGTTTAGGGGACTCAGGGTTGGGATTCACAGATACGCAGTATTTT.

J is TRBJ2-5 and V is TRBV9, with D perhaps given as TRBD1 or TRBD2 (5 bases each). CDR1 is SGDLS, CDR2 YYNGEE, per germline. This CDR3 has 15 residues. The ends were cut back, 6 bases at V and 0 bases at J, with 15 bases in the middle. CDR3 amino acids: CASNKEEGYQETQYF. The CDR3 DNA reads TGTGCCAGCAACAAAGAAGAGGGGTACCAAGAGACCCAGTACTTC. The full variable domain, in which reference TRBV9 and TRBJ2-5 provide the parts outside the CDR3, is DSGVTQTPKHLITATGQRVTLRCSPRSGDLSVYWYQQSLDQGLQFLIQYYNGEERAKGNILERFSAQQFPDLHSELNLSSLELGDSALYFCASNKEEGYQETQYFGPGTRLLVL.

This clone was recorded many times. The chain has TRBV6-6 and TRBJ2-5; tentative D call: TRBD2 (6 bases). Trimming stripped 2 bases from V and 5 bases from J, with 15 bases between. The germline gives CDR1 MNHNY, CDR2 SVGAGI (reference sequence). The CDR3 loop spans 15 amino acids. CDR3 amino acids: CASSYKADGGETQYF. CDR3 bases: TGTGCCAGCAGTTACAAGGCGGATGGGGGGGAGACCCAGTACTTC.

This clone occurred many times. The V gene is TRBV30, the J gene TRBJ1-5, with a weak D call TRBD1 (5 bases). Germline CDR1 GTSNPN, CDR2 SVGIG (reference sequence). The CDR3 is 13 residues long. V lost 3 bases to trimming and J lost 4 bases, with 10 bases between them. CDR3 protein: CAWSNGGNQPQHF. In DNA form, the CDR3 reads TGTGCCTGGAGCAATGGGGGGAATCAGCCCCAGCATTTT.

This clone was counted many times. Written as DNA, the CDR3 is TGCGCCAGCAGCCAATATACCCCCGGGACTAGCGCCCTCAGGGAGCAGTTCTTC. It encodes CASSQYTPGTSALREQFF. The chain couples TRBV4-1 to TRBJ2-1, with 10 bases that match TRBD2. V was pared by 2 bases and J by 10 bases, with 17 bases of the junction left unmatched. The CDR3 loop spans 18 amino acids. In germline, CDR1 is MGHRA, CDR2 YSYEKL.

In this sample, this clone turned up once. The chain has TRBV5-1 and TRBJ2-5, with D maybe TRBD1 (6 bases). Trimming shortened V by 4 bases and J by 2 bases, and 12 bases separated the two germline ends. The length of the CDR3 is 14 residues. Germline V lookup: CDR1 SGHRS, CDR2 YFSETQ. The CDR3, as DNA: TGCGCCAGCAGCGGAGGACAGATTCAAGAGACCCAGTACTTC. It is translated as CASSGGQIQETQYF.